Below, 28 T cell receptor beta chains from the same sample are listed, as sequenced in a study of blood T cell repertoires in COVID-19. TCRdb's copy holds only in-frame clones and misses some; the assay was immunoSEQ multiplex PCR. The table records 55,000 to 75,000 clones, approximately 89% of them present only once. Material: peripheral blood. The receptor set was obtained from a man aged 55 to 70 with acute or convalescent COVID-19.

The chain is built from TRBV6-6 and TRBJ1-5; D is possibly TRBD1 (6 bases). V shed 0 bases and J shed 3 bases, with 9 bases lying between them. The germline CDR1 and CDR2 sequences are MNHNY and SVGAGI (reference sequence). The CDR3 runs 15 residues. The CDR3 DNA sequence: TGTGCCAGCAGTTACTCGACAGGACTCAATCAGCCCCAGCATTTT. It specifies CASSYSTGLNQPQHF.

V gene TRBV2 combines with J gene TRBJ1-2; 10 nucleotides agree with TRBD1. Looked up from germline, CDR1 is SNHLY and CDR2 is FYNNEI. This CDR3 comprises 12 residues. Trimming cost V 9 bases and J 4 bases; bases outside gene matches: 2. The CDR3 region is CARGQGIYGYTF. CDR3 DNA sequence: TGTGCCAGGGGACAGGGGATCTATGGCTACACCTTC. The full variable domain, with the rest looked up from reference TRBV2 and TRBJ1-2, is EPEVTQTPSHQVTQMGQEVILRCVPISNHLYFYWYRQILGQKVEFLVSFYNNEISEKSEIFDDQFSVERPDGSNFTLKIRSTKLEDSAMYFCARGQGIYGYTFGSGTRLTVV.

The chain is built from TRBV5-8 and TRBJ2-2; 7 nucleotides align to TRBD2. With V trimmed by 7 bases and J by 4 bases, 13 bases remained unmatched. Looked up from germline, CDR1 is SGHTS and CDR2 is YDEGEE. The CDR3 runs to 16 residues. The CDR3 sequence: CASSSAGTIRTGELFF. The DNA for the CDR3 is TGTGCCAGCTCGTCGGCCGGGACTATACGCACCGGGGAGCTGTTTTTT. Combining the CDR3 with reference TRBV5-8 and TRBJ2-2 gives the whole variable domain EAGVTQSPTHLIKTRGQQATLRCSPISGHTSVYWYQQALGLGLQFLLWYDEGEERNRGNFPPRFSGRQFPNYSSELNVNALELEDSALYLCASSSAGTIRTGELFFGEGSRLTVL.

The chain couples TRBV6-1 to TRBJ1-4; 8 nucleotides agree with TRBD1. Germline V gene lookup returns CDR1 MNHNS and CDR2 SASEGT. This CDR3 contains 17 residues. J was trimmed by 0 bases and V by 4 bases; bases with no gene match: 7. The CDR3 DNA sequence: TGTGCCAGCAGTGGAGGACAGGGTTCGTCAACTAATGAAAAACTGTTTTTT. This sequence encodes CASSGGQGSSTNEKLFF.

With respect to this clone: An end of the junction differs from the germline gene, which may be a read error. This sequence joins TRBV7-7 and TRBJ2-1, with 11 bases lining up with TRBD1. The germline gives CDR1 SSHAT, CDR2 FNYEAQ (reference sequence). CDR3 length: 15 amino acids. CDR3: CASSLAGQGAGEQFF. The CDR3 coding sequence is TGTGCTAGCAGCTTAGCTGGACAGGGGGCAGGTGAGCAGTTCTTC.

The V gene is TRBV21-1, the J gene TRBJ2-2; TRBD2 is the table's D call and was not checked against the DNA. TRBV21-1 corresponds to a pseudogene. The CDR3 sequence is 19 residues long. In nucleotides, the CDR3 is TGTGCCAGCAGCAAAGGGCGGGTGATCCTGCTCTTCCGCACCGGGGAGCTGTTTTTT. Translating it yields CASSKGRVILLFRTGELFF.

This chain links TRBV5-1 with TRBJ2-4; D is unresolved. V lost 2 bases, J lost 0 bases, and 6 bases lay in between. The CDR3 sequence is 14 residues long. CDR1 and CDR2 (germline): SGHRS, YFSETQ. The chain's CDR3 is CASSLTPAKNIQYF. The CDR3 DNA follows: TGCGCCAGCAGCTTAACTCCAGCCAAAAACATTCAGTACTTC.

The chain is built from TRBV19 and TRBJ1-2, with D perhaps matching TRBD1 (6 bases). This CDR3 region has 16 residues. Germline V gene lookup returns CDR1 LNHDA and CDR2 SQIVND (reference sequence). The V gene lost 8 bases and the J gene lost 1 base, with 20 bases spanning the gap. The CDR3 nucleotides are TGTGCCAGTCCCCCCTTCCAGACAGGAGTTAACTATGGCTACACCTTC. It encodes CASPPFQTGVNYGYTF. The full variable domain, with the rest looked up from reference TRBV19 and TRBJ1-2, is DGGITQSPKYLFRKEGQNVTLSCEQNLNHDAMYWYRQDPGQGLRLIYYSQIVNDFQKGDIAEGYSVSREKKESFPLTVTSAQKNPTAFYLCASPPFQTGVNYGYTFGSGTRLTVV.

In DNA, the CDR3 is TGTGCTAGTGGCCCCGGGGGGGTAGAGGGCACAGATACGCAGTATTTT. It encodes CASGPGGVEGTDTQYF. The genes are TRBV12-5 and TRBJ2-3; 8 nucleotides match TRBD2. The CDR3 runs 16 residues. V gave up 6 bases and J gave up 1 base; unmatched junction bases: 9. CDR1 LGHNT and CDR2 FRNRAP come from the germline V gene.

This sequence joins TRBV29-1 and TRBJ1-2; D unclear. The CDR3 contains 13 residues. The ends were cut back, 4 bases at V and 4 bases at J, with 13 bases in the middle. Germline V CDR1 and CDR2: SQVTM, ANQGSEA. Written as DNA, the CDR3 is TGCAGCGTTGGAGTCGCCCCTGGCTATGGCTACACCTTC. It specifies CSVGVAPGYGYTF.

The rearrangement uses TRBV11-2 and TRBJ2-5, with 8 bases fitting TRBD2. V was pared by 2 bases and J by 5 bases, with 7 bases of the junction left unmatched. The CDR3 sequence is 15 residues long. CDR1 SGHAT and CDR2 FQNNGV come from the germline V gene. CDR3 amino acids: CASSLSGSQLETQYF. The CDR3 DNA follows: TGTGCCAGCAGCTTAAGCGGGAGTCAGTTGGAGACCCAGTACTTC.

This clone was recorded once. The rearrangement uses TRBV2 and TRBJ1-5, with a possible D match to TRBD1 (6 bases). V lost 6 bases and J lost 3, with 18 bases in between. CDR3 length equals 16 residues. Germline loops: CDR1 SNHLY, CDR2 FYNNEI. The chain's CDR3 is CASRGLGGGSNQPQHF. Written as DNA, the CDR3 is TGTGCCAGCAGGGGTTTGGGGGGGGGCTCCAATCAGCCCCAGCATTTT.

The chain recombines TRBV4-1 with TRBJ2-3; TRBD2 might be the D (6 bases). The CDR3 totals 18 residues. V lost 4 bases and J lost 2, with 22 bases in between. Germline V gene lookup returns CDR1 MGHRA and CDR2 YSYEKL. The CDR3 reads CASSLLVGVAAVTDTQYF. The CDR3 DNA reads as TGCGCCAGCAGCCTTCTCGTGGGAGTAGCGGCGGTCACAGATACGCAGTATTTT.

The rearrangement links TRBV7-9 to TRBJ1-4; D is ambiguous. This CDR3 is 17 amino acids long. The germline gives CDR1 SEHNR, CDR2 FQNEAQ (reference sequence). The V end lost 6 bases, the J end lost 0 bases, and 17 bases lay between the germline ends. CDR3 nucleotides: TGTGCCAGCAGTTCCCTACGGTGGGCCACAACTAATGAAAAACTGTTTTTT. Its protein product is CASSSLRWATTNEKLFF.

V and J are TRBV11-3 and TRBJ2-5; 8 bases are shared with TRBD1. V was clipped by 6 bases and J by 4 bases; unmatched bases: 13. The CDR3 is made up of 16 amino acids. Germline values: CDR1 SGHNT, CDR2 YENEEA. CDR3 in amino acids: CASSLKLTGAAETQYF. The CDR3, as DNA: TGTGCCAGCAGTTTAAAATTGACAGGGGCCGCAGAGACCCAGTACTTC. Variable domain in full (rest from reference TRBV11-3 and TRBJ2-5): EAGVVQSPRYKIIEKKQPVAFWCNPISGHNTLYWYLQNLGQGPELLIRYENEEAVDDSQLPKDRFSAERLKGVDSTLKIQPAELGDSAVYLCASSLKLTGAAETQYFGPGTRLLVL.

This rearrangement joins TRBV6-5 to TRBJ1-6, with 9 bases lining up with TRBD1. Germline lookup yields CDR1 MNHEY and CDR2 SVGAGI. This CDR3 has 15 residues. J lost 7 bases, V lost 6 bases, and 7 bases had no gene match. The CDR3 nucleotides are TGTGCCAGCAGGATACAGGGGGCGGCGAATTCACCCCTCCACTTT. Its protein product is CASRIQGAANSPLHF.

DNA for the CDR3: TGTGCCAGCAGCTTAGGGTGGGGACGGACAGCCTCGCGGAACAATGAGCAGTTCTTC. This sequence encodes CASSLGWGRTASRNNEQFF. The V call is TRBV7-2, the J call TRBJ2-1; D is perhaps TRBD1 (6 bases). CDR3 length: 19 residues. Germline CDR1 is SGHTA and CDR2 is FQGNSA. V was shortened by 1 base and J by 5 bases, with 24 bases between the two germline ends. The entire variable domain, with the rest obtained from reference TRBV7-2 and TRBJ2-1, is as follows: GAGVSQSPSNKVTEKGKDVELRCDPISGHTALYWYRQSLGQGLEFLIYFQGNSAPDKSGLPSDRFSAERTGGSVSTLTIQRTQQEDSAVYLCASSLGWGRTASRNNEQFFGPGTRLTVL.

This chain links TRBV9 with TRBJ1-2; D unresolved. The CDR3 consists of 15 residues. V lost 0 bases to trimming and J lost 4 bases, with 13 bases between them. CDR1 is SGDLS and CDR2 is YYNGEE in the germline V gene. The CDR3 spells CASSVAPIPGYGYTF. The CDR3, as DNA: TGTGCCAGCAGCGTAGCTCCAATTCCCGGCTATGGCTACACCTTC.

V gene TRBV10-3 combines with J gene TRBJ1-2, with a possible D match to TRBD1 (5 bases). V was trimmed by 4 bases and J by 2 bases, leaving 14 bases between them. Germline V gene lookup returns CDR1 ENHRY and CDR2 SYGVKD. The CDR3 totals 15 residues. The CDR3 sequence: CAISGGGLKNYGYTF. In DNA form, the CDR3 reads TGTGCCATCAGTGGGGGGGGGTTAAAAAACTATGGCTACACCTTC.

This clone was seen once. The gene calls are TRBV30 and TRBJ1-4; 9 nucleotides match TRBD1. Germline trimming cut 5 bases from V and 3 bases from J; bases unmatched to any gene: 4. Germline CDR1 reads GTSNPN; CDR2 reads SVGIG (reference sequence). This CDR3 contains 14 residues. The CDR3 nucleotides read TGTGCCTGGGCAACAGGGGGCCCTAATGAAAAACTGTTTTTT. Translating it yields CAWATGGPNEKLFF.

The J gene is TRBJ2-6, the V gene TRBV5-1; D perhaps matches TRBD1 (6 bases). This CDR3 has 15 residues. Trimming cost V 4 bases and J 4 bases, with 12 bases left between them. Looked up from germline, CDR1 is SGHRS and CDR2 is YFSETQ. The CDR3 DNA is TGCGCCAGCAGCGAAACAGGGACCGGGGCCAACGTCCTGACTTTC. Its translation: CASSETGTGANVLTF.

The table lists this clone with a few counts. The V and J genes are TRBV30 and TRBJ1-1; 7 bases map to TRBD1. There are 14 residues in the CDR3. Germline CDR1 GTSNPN, CDR2 SVGIG (reference sequence). V lost 5 bases to trimming and J lost 1 base; unmatched junction nucleotides: 7. CDR3 protein: CAWDPGQKNTEAFF. The CDR3 nucleotides are TGTGCCTGGGATCCGGGACAGAAGAACACTGAAGCTTTCTTT.

The chain combines TRBV4-1 with TRBJ2-3; 13 positions agree with TRBD2. Germline V gene sequence: CDR1 MGHRA, CDR2 YSYEKL. The ends lost 3 bases at V and 4 bases at J; junction bases unmatched: 4. The CDR3 has 16 residues. This CDR3 is CASSQGLAGIADTQYF. As DNA, the CDR3 is TGCGCCAGCAGCCAGGGACTAGCGGGGATCGCAGATACGCAGTATTTT.

This chain links TRBV27 with TRBJ1-1; D may be TRBD1 (6 bases). Germline V gives CDR1 MNHEY, CDR2 SMNVEV (reference sequence). The CDR3 extends over 14 amino acids. Trimming stripped 4 bases from V and 11 bases from J, with 20 bases between. The CDR3 region is CASSSNPEGGRAFF. CDR3 coding DNA: TGTGCCAGCAGTTCTAACCCCGAAGGGGGACGGGCTTTCTTT.

This sequence joins TRBV19 and TRBJ2-3, with D tentatively TRBD2 (5 bases). There are 14 residues in the CDR3. The V and J ends lost 9 bases and 0 bases respectively, with 13 bases between them. Germline CDR1 and CDR2: LNHDA and SQIVND (reference sequence). CDR3 DNA sequence: TGTGCCAGCAAATGGGAGTTTAGCACAGATACGCAGTATTTT. This codes for CASKWEFSTDTQYF.

V gene TRBV2 combines with J gene TRBJ1-1; 7 bases fit TRBD1. Germline CDR1 and CDR2: SNHLY and FYNNEI. The CDR3 spans 13 residues. Trimming took 7 bases from V and 4 from J; bases not matched to a gene: 6. Written as DNA, the CDR3 is TGTGCCAGCATACGAACAGGGGTCACTGAAGCTTTCTTT. Translated, it gives CASIRTGVTEAFF.

This rearrangement joins TRBV6-5 to TRBJ2-7, with TRBD1 as a possible D gene (6 bases). The CDR3 is 14 residues long. Germline V CDR1 and CDR2: MNHEY, SVGAGI. Trimming pared 5 bases from V and 3 bases from J, leaving 14 bases between. The CDR3 DNA sequence: TGTGCCAGCAGTCTACAGGGTGCCGACTACGAGCAGTACTTC. Translated: CASSLQGADYEQYF.

The rearrangement links TRBV2 to TRBJ1-4; unclear D gene. The V end lost 11 bases, the J end lost 0 bases, and 13 bases lay between the germline ends. Germline V CDR1 and CDR2: SNHLY, FYNNEI. CDR3 length equals 14 residues. CDR3 amino acids: CAGTRMTTNEKLFF. DNA for the CDR3: TGTGCCGGCACCAGGATGACAACTAATGAAAAACTGTTTTTT.